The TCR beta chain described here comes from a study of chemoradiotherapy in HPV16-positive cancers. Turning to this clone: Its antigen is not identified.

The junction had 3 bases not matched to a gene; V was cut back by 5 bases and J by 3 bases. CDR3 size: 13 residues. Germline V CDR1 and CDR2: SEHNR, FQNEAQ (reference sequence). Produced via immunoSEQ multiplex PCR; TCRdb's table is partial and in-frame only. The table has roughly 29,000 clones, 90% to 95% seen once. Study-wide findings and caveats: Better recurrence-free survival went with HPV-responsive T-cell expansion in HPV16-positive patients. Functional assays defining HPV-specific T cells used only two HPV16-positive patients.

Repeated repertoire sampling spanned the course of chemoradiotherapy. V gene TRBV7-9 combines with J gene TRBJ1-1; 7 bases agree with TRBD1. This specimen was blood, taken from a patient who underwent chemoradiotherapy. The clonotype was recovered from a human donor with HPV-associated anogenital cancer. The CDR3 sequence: CASSRDRYTEAFF. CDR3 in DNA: TGTGCCAGCAGCCGGGACAGATACACTGAAGCTTTCTTT.